This T cell receptor (beta chain) was sequenced during a study of T cell clonality in common variable immunodeficiency. General study findings and limits: Reportedly, TCR beta sequences from common variable immunodeficiency showed fewer deletions and N-nucleotide insertions. Shared TCRbeta clones were fewer between CVID subjects than controls.

Patients had low serum IgG, IgA and/or IgM and specific antibody deficiency. CVID subjects were around 15 female and about 29 male, aged roughly 9 to 70. Patients and controls were mostly of Caucasian heritage. Data came from immunoSEQ multiplex PCR; TCRdb stores just in-frame clones and leaves some out. There are about 28,000 clones in the sample, none observed a single time. A remark on this clone: Its cognate antigen is unknown.

This TCR derives from a human donor with common variable immunodeficiency. The sequenced sample was peripheral blood mononuclear cells.

The CDR3 region is CASSLTPYNEQFF. CDR3 DNA, as far as it was read: TGTGCCAGCAGCTTAACACCGTACAATGAG. The rearrangement joins TRBV7-2 to TRBJ2-1, with D hard to call. The sequenced fragment ends 3 residues before the CDR3 boundary, so the rest is inferred from the germline J gene. The CDR3 covers 13 residues. CDR1 is SGHTA, CDR2 FQGNSA, per germline. The V end was cut by 2 bases, the J end by 4 bases, with 6 bases between.